These T cell receptor beta chains were read from a single sample in a study of cytomegalovirus exposure and HLA in healthy donors. Only in-frame clones appear in the TCRdb table, and some are missing; sequencing was by immunoSEQ multiplex PCR. The sample holds 110,000 or so clones, around four fifths seen once. The sample consisted of PBMCs. The origin of the receptors is a woman aged 35 to 49 in good health and CMV-seropositive. Both conserved end residues are part of each CDR3. A D gene is named only where the DNA matches it firmly. A row's size may be missing; if present it is once, few, many or a size class.

abundance: -
d_gene: TRBD1
v_gene: TRBV4-3
j_gene: TRBJ2-5
CDR3aa: CASSRTGGQETQYF
CDR3nt: TGCGCCAGCAGCCGAACAGGGGGTCAAGAGACCCAGTACTTC

abundance: -
d_gene: -
v_gene: TRBV7-6
j_gene: TRBJ2-4
CDR3aa: CASSLARWRETGKNIQYF
CDR3nt: TGTGCCAGCAGCTTAGCACGATGGCGAGAGACAGGCAAAAACATTCAGTACTTC

abundance: -
d_gene: TRBD1
v_gene: TRBV28
j_gene: TRBJ1-6
CDR3aa: CASSRDSNSPLHF
CDR3nt: TGTGCCAGCAGTCGGGACAGCAATTCACCCCTCCACTTT

abundance: -
d_gene: TRBD1
v_gene: TRBV28
j_gene: TRBJ1-1
CDR3aa: CASSWTGRNEAFF
CDR3nt: TGTGCCAGCAGTTGGACAGGACGCAATGAAGCTTTCTTT

abundance: -
d_gene: TRBD1
v_gene: TRBV28
j_gene: TRBJ2-5
CDR3aa: CASRTTGERETQYF
CDR3nt: TGTGCCAGCAGAACGACAGGGGAGAGGGAGACCCAGTACTTC

abundance: -
d_gene: -
v_gene: TRBV12-1
j_gene: TRBJ1-1
CDR3aa: CAVPTGLGTEAFF
CDR3nt: TGTGCCGTTCCGACAGGGCTCGGCACTGAAGCTTTCTTT

abundance: -
d_gene: TRBD2
v_gene: TRBV27
j_gene: TRBJ2-2
CDR3aa: CATTTTSGREPNTGELFF
CDR3nt: TGTGCCACCACTACCACTAGCGGGAGGGAACCGAACACCGGGGAGCTGTTTTTT

abundance: few
d_gene: TRBD1
v_gene: TRBV9
j_gene: TRBJ1-2
CDR3aa: CASSANRQGAGGYTF
CDR3nt: TGTGCCAGCAGCGCGAATAGACAGGGGGCTGGTGGCTACACCTTC

abundance: -
d_gene: -
v_gene: TRBV12-5
j_gene: TRBJ2-7
CDR3aa: CASGWQVYF
CDR3nt: TGTGCTAGTGGCTGGCAGGTATACTTC

abundance: -
d_gene: -
v_gene: TRBV9
j_gene: TRBJ2-2
CDR3aa: CASSVRIRGQLNTGELFF
CDR3nt: TGTGCCAGCAGCGTAAGGATCAGGGGTCAACTGAACACCGGGGAGCTGTTTTTT

abundance: -
d_gene: TRBD1
v_gene: TRBV7-9
j_gene: TRBJ1-1
CDR3aa: CASSLTGGTEAFF
CDR3nt: TGTGCCAGCAGCTTAACAGGGGGCACTGAAGCTTTCTTT

abundance: -
d_gene: TRBD1
v_gene: TRBV2
j_gene: TRBJ2-7
CDR3aa: CASSARITQGAVYEQYF
CDR3nt: TGTGCTAGCAGTGCCCGAATAACACAGGGGGCGGTTTACGAGCAGTACTTC

abundance: -
d_gene: TRBD1
v_gene: TRBV7-9
j_gene: TRBJ2-5
CDR3aa: CASSSRTGEETQYF
CDR3nt: TGTGCCAGCAGCTCAAGAACAGGGGAAGAGACCCAGTACTTC

abundance: -
d_gene: TRBD1
v_gene: TRBV28
j_gene: TRBJ1-1
CDR3aa: CASSYTTGDGTEAFF
CDR3nt: TGTGCCAGCAGTTATACGACAGGGGATGGCACTGAAGCTTTCTTT

abundance: -
d_gene: TRBD1
v_gene: TRBV27
j_gene: TRBJ2-3
CDR3aa: CASTPGQGETDTQYF
CDR3nt: TGTGCCAGCACCCCGGGACAGGGTGAAACAGATACGCAGTATTTT

abundance: -
d_gene: -
v_gene: TRBV12-5
j_gene: TRBJ2-3
CDR3aa: CASGLLRQPPDTQYF
CDR3nt: TGTGCTAGTGGTTTGTTAAGACAGCCTCCAGATACGCAGTATTTT

abundance: -
d_gene: TRBD1
v_gene: TRBV11-2
j_gene: TRBJ1-2
CDR3aa: CASSFTGGSDYGYTF
CDR3nt: TGTGCCAGCAGCTTCACAGGGGGCAGTGACTATGGCTACACCTTC

abundance: -
d_gene: -
v_gene: TRBV15
j_gene: TRBJ2-7
CDR3aa: CATRAGLRSYEQYF
CDR3nt: TGTGCCACCAGGGCAGGGCTAAGGTCCTACGAGCAGTACTTC

abundance: -
d_gene: -
v_gene: TRBV6-1
j_gene: TRBJ1-5
CDR3aa: CASSLSQGSNQPQHF
CDR3nt: TGTGCCAGCAGTTTATCTCAGGGGAGCAATCAGCCCCAGCATTTT

abundance: -
d_gene: TRBD2
v_gene: TRBV7-9
j_gene: TRBJ2-3
CDR3aa: CASSVSQGGRTDTQYF
CDR3nt: TGTGCCAGCAGCGTGAGCCAGGGAGGGAGGACAGATACGCAGTATTTT

abundance: few
d_gene: -
v_gene: TRBV5-4
j_gene: TRBJ2-7
CDR3aa: CASSLDRRLYEQYF
CDR3nt: TGTGCCAGCAGCTTGGACAGGCGTCTCTACGAGCAGTACTTC

abundance: -
d_gene: -
v_gene: TRBV4-3
j_gene: TRBJ2-5
CDR3aa: CASSQIRHAQETQYF
CDR3nt: TGCGCCAGCAGCCAAATCAGACATGCCCAAGAGACCCAGTACTTC

abundance: -
d_gene: -
v_gene: TRBV28
j_gene: TRBJ1-5
CDR3aa: CASSLPDRSNQPQHF
CDR3nt: TGTGCCAGCAGTCTCCCCGACAGAAGCAATCAGCCCCAGCATTTT

abundance: -
d_gene: -
v_gene: TRBV7-9
j_gene: TRBJ2-3
CDR3aa: CASSSGWRTDTQYF
CDR3nt: TGTGCCAGCAGCTCAGGGTGGAGAACAGATACGCAGTATTTT

abundance: -
d_gene: TRBD1
v_gene: TRBV18
j_gene: TRBJ2-5
CDR3aa: CASSPGTGVETQYF
CDR3nt: TGTGCCAGCTCACCCGGGACAGGGGTGGAGACCCAGTACTTC

abundance: -
d_gene: TRBD1
v_gene: TRBV29-1
j_gene: TRBJ1-2
CDR3aa: CSVLDRDRGHGYTF
CDR3nt: TGCAGCGTCCTCGACCGGGACAGGGGGCATGGCTACACCTTC

abundance: few
d_gene: -
v_gene: TRBV7-6
j_gene: TRBJ2-3
CDR3aa: CASSSRLGGPTDTQYF
CDR3nt: TGTGCCAGCAGCTCTCGACTTGGGGGCCCAACAGATACGCAGTATTTT

abundance: -
d_gene: TRBD2
v_gene: TRBV29-1
j_gene: TRBJ2-3
CDR3aa: CSAPGLAGATDTQYF
CDR3nt: TGCAGCGCTCCGGGACTAGCGGGAGCCACAGATACGCAGTATTTT

abundance: few
d_gene: -
v_gene: TRBV11-3
j_gene: TRBJ1-1
CDR3aa: CASRPGGENTEAFF
CDR3nt: TGTGCCAGCAGGCCGGGAGGTGAGAACACTGAAGCTTTCTTT

abundance: -
d_gene: -
v_gene: TRBV19
j_gene: TRBJ2-2
CDR3aa: CASTPWNTGELFF
CDR3nt: TGTGCCAGTACCCCTTGGAACACCGGGGAGCTGTTTTTT

abundance: -
d_gene: TRBD1
v_gene: TRBV7-9
j_gene: TRBJ1-2
CDR3aa: CASSLGTGTEGYTF
CDR3nt: TGTGCCAGCAGCTTAGGGACAGGGACGGAAGGCTACACCTTC

abundance: -
d_gene: -
v_gene: TRBV9
j_gene: TRBJ2-5
CDR3aa: CASSSRLRETQYF
CDR3nt: TGTGCCAGCAGCTCCCGACTCCGGGAGACCCAGTACTTC

abundance: -
d_gene: TRBD1
v_gene: TRBV4-3
j_gene: TRBJ1-1
CDR3aa: CASTLQGASTKAFF
CDR3nt: TGCGCCAGCACCCTACAGGGGGCCTCTACAAAAGCTTTCTTT

abundance: -
d_gene: TRBD1
v_gene: TRBV2
j_gene: TRBJ1-2
CDR3aa: CASSEARGGAGGYTF
CDR3nt: TGTGCCAGCAGTGAAGCTCGAGGGGGCGCGGGGGGCTACACCTTC

abundance: once
d_gene: TRBD1
v_gene: TRBV5-1
j_gene: TRBJ2-1
CDR3aa: CASSSQGAEQFF
CDR3nt: TGCGCCAGCAGCTCACAGGGGGCCGAGCAGTTCTTC

abundance: once
d_gene: -
v_gene: TRBV11-2
j_gene: TRBJ1-2
CDR3aa: CASSRLTDYGYTF
CDR3nt: TGTGCCAGCAGCCGACTTACCGATTATGGCTACACCTTC

abundance: -
d_gene: TRBD1
v_gene: TRBV28
j_gene: TRBJ2-7
CDR3aa: CASRLTGASNPYYEQYF
CDR3nt: TGTGCCAGCAGGCTGACAGGGGCCAGTAACCCTTACTACGAGCAGTACTTC

abundance: -
d_gene: -
v_gene: TRBV18
j_gene: TRBJ1-1
CDR3aa: CASSPAGALNTEAFF
CDR3nt: TGTGCCAGCTCACCGGCTGGGGCCCTGAACACTGAAGCTTTCTTT

abundance: once
d_gene: TRBD1
v_gene: TRBV2
j_gene: TRBJ1-5
CDR3aa: CASAWDRGDDSNQPQHF
CDR3nt: TGTGCCAGCGCCTGGGACAGGGGGGACGATAGCAATCAGCCCCAGCATTTT

abundance: once
d_gene: TRBD2
v_gene: TRBV4-3
j_gene: TRBJ2-7
CDR3aa: CASSQDHPGRDYTYEQYF
CDR3nt: TGCGCCAGCAGCCAAGACCACCCAGGGAGGGACTATACCTACGAGCAGTACTTC

abundance: once
d_gene: -
v_gene: TRBV2
j_gene: TRBJ2-7
CDR3aa: CASWRAVGYEQYF
CDR3nt: TGTGCCAGCTGGAGGGCAGTGGGCTACGAGCAGTACTTC

abundance: -
d_gene: TRBD2
v_gene: TRBV29-1
j_gene: TRBJ2-1
CDR3aa: CSVHGTSYNEQFF
CDR3nt: TGCAGCGTTCATGGGACTAGCTACAATGAGCAGTTCTTC

abundance: -
d_gene: -
v_gene: TRBV6-5
j_gene: TRBJ2-7
CDR3aa: CASSGDRFSYEQYF
CDR3nt: TGTGCCAGCAGTGGAGACAGGTTCTCCTACGAGCAGTACTTC

abundance: -
d_gene: TRBD2
v_gene: TRBV4-1
j_gene: TRBJ2-7
CDR3aa: CASSPTRGPSGSVWEQYF
CDR3nt: TGCGCCAGCAGCCCCACCCGCGGTCCTAGCGGGAGTGTATGGGAGCAGTACTTC

abundance: -
d_gene: -
v_gene: TRBV4-1
j_gene: TRBJ2-3
CDR3aa: CASSLEQETDTQYF
CDR3nt: TGCGCCAGCAGCTTAGAACAGGAGACAGATACGCAGTATTTT

abundance: -
d_gene: -
v_gene: TRBV9
j_gene: TRBJ2-1
CDR3aa: CASSVPEVSHLAPSSYNEQFF
CDR3nt: TGTGCCAGCAGCGTACCCGAGGTGAGTCATCTAGCGCCAAGCTCCTACAATGAGCAGTTCTTC

abundance: -
d_gene: -
v_gene: TRBV5-4
j_gene: TRBJ2-3
CDR3aa: CASSLVASQDTQYF
CDR3nt: TGTGCCAGCAGCTTAGTAGCGAGCCAAGATACGCAGTATTTT

abundance: once
d_gene: -
v_gene: TRBV18
j_gene: TRBJ1-4
CDR3aa: CASSRWGGEKLFF
CDR3nt: TGTGCCAGCTCCCGCTGGGGGGGCGAAAAACTGTTTTTT

abundance: -
d_gene: -
v_gene: TRBV6-6
j_gene: TRBJ2-7
CDR3aa: CASSSLSTGYEQYF
CDR3nt: TGTGCCAGCAGTTCACTTTCGACAGGCTACGAGCAGTACTTC

abundance: -
d_gene: TRBD2
v_gene: TRBV6-1
j_gene: TRBJ2-3
CDR3aa: CASRGGGSTQYF
CDR3nt: TGTGCCAGCAGGGGCGGGGGGAGTACGCAGTATTTT

abundance: -
d_gene: -
v_gene: TRBV2
j_gene: TRBJ2-7
CDR3aa: CATKYNSFSYEQYF
CDR3nt: TGTGCCACGAAATACAACAGTTTCTCCTACGAGCAGTACTTC

abundance: -
d_gene: TRBD2
v_gene: TRBV11-2
j_gene: TRBJ2-5
CDR3aa: CASGGGLAGYQETQYF
CDR3nt: TGTGCCAGCGGGGGCGGACTAGCGGGTTATCAAGAGACCCAGTACTTC